This T cell receptor beta chain stems from a study of blood T cell repertoires in COVID-19. The CDR3 extends over 15 amino acids. Germline-derived CDR1 and CDR2 are MDHEN and SYDVKM. With 2 bases clipped from V and 5 bases from J, the junction kept 8 bases outside the gene matches. The repertoire was sequenced with immunoSEQ multiplex PCR; TCRdb's copy has only in-frame clones and lacks some. The sample contains approximately 170,000 clones, 86% of which appear only once. J is TRBJ2-7 and V is TRBV28, with 8 bases that match TRBD1. Source material: peripheral blood. The TCR was taken from a woman in her fifties or sixties with COVID-19, enrolled during active disease. In nucleotides, the CDR3 is TGTGCCAGCAGTTTACCCCGGACAGGGTTAAACGAGCAGTACTTC. Encoded protein: CASSLPRTGLNEQYF.